The 23 T cell receptor beta chains below come from one sample, sequenced in a study of blood T cell repertoires in COVID-19. Method: immunoSEQ multiplex PCR; TCRdb's copy keeps in-frame clones and lacks some. The sample includes approximately 19,000 clones, around nine tenths of them seen just once. Material: peripheral blood. These receptors originate from a human donor in a cohort sampled during active COVID-19. The donor label of this sample is uncertain.

The CDR3 region has the DNA TGTGCCAGCAGCCAAAGGGGTTCGAACACTGAAGCTTTCTTT. It specifies CASSQRGSNTEAFF. The chain carries TRBV6-6 and TRBJ1-1; a possible D gene is TRBD1 (5 bases). The CDR3 sequence is 14 residues long. Germline V gene sequence: CDR1 MNHNY, CDR2 SVGAGI (reference sequence). V was shortened by 6 bases and J by 1 base, with 12 bases between the two germline ends.

The V and J genes are TRBV5-1 and TRBJ2-7; 8 bases agree with TRBD2. Germline assignment: CDR1 SGHRS and CDR2 YFSETQ. There are 13 residues in the CDR3. With V trimmed by 7 bases and J by 4 bases, 7 bases remained unmatched. CDR3 DNA: TGCGCCAGCGCCCGGGAGGGCTTGTACGAGCAGTACTTC. This gives the protein CASAREGLYEQYF.

The rearrangement joins TRBV7-9 to TRBJ2-5, with D tentatively TRBD2 (6 bases). The ends were cut back, 5 bases at V and 5 bases at J, with 12 bases in the middle. The germline CDR1 and CDR2 sequences are SEHNR and FQNEAQ (reference sequence). CDR3 size: 13 residues. CDR3 sequence reads: CASSPSRGETQYF. The CDR3 bases are TGTGCCAGCAGCCCTTCCCGGGGGGAGACCCAGTACTTC. Using reference TRBV7-9 and TRBJ2-5 for the parts outside the CDR3, the full variable domain is DTGVSQNPRHKITKRGQNVTFRCDPISEHNRLYWYRQTLGQGPEFLTYFQNEAQLEKSRLLSDRFSAERPKGSFSTLEIQRTEQGDSAMYLCASSPSRGETQYFGPGTRLLVL.

This clone came up a few times. The J gene is TRBJ2-5, the V gene TRBV29-1, with TRBD2 matching over 10 bases. V was pared by 1 base and J by 5 bases, with 13 bases of the junction left unmatched. Looked up from germline, CDR1 is SQVTM and CDR2 is ANQGSEA. CDR3 length: 17 amino acids. The CDR3 DNA sequence: TGCAGCGTTGAAGTGGGTGGGGTAGCGGGAGGCAGCGAGACCCAGTACTTC. Its translation is CSVEVGGVAGGSETQYF.

The chain recombines TRBV9 with TRBJ2-1, with TRBD1 matching over 7 bases. This CDR3 has 16 residues. V shed 0 bases, J shed 8 bases, and the junction held 11 bases outside the gene matches. The germline CDR1 and CDR2 sequences are SGDLS and YYNGEE. CDR3 sequence (DNA): TGTGCCAGCAGCGTAGGGGTTGGACAGGAGCAGTATGAGCAGTTCTTC. Translating it yields CASSVGVGQEQYEQFF.

This clone was picked up one time. V usage is TRBV6-1 and J usage is TRBJ2-7; possible D gene TRBD1, 6 bases. In germline, CDR1 is MNHNS, CDR2 SASEGT. This CDR3 contains 14 residues. With 3 bases removed from V and 3 bases from J, the gap between germline ends came to 12 bases. CDR3: CASSDARGRYEQYF. The CDR3 bases are TGTGCCAGCAGTGACGCCAGGGGCCGCTACGAGCAGTACTTC.

This clone is medium-sized within its sample. J is TRBJ2-7 and V is TRBV7-9; D is perhaps TRBD2 (5 bases). V lost 0 bases, J lost 3 bases, and 12 bases lay in between. Germline CDR1 and CDR2: SEHNR and FQNEAQ (reference sequence). This CDR3 region has 15 residues. CDR3 DNA sequence: TGTGCCAGCAGCTTAGCAGAGGGCCGGTTCTACGAGCAGTACTTC. Its translation: CASSLAEGRFYEQYF.

This chain links TRBV6-5 with TRBJ1-2, with 9 bases identical to TRBD1. The CDR3 runs to 12 residues. Germline CDR1 is MNHEY and CDR2 is SVGAGI. Unmatched junction bases numbered 4, after V lost 8 bases and J lost 6 bases. The CDR3 region has the DNA TGTGCCAGCCTTACAGGGGGCGATGGCTACACCTTC. Protein: CASLTGGDGYTF.

CDR3 coding DNA: TGTGCCAGCAGCCCGCAGGGAAGGGGCGGCAATGAGCAGTTCTTC. Protein sequence: CASSPQGRGGNEQFF. The chain uses TRBV5-8 and TRBJ2-1; TRBD1 might be the D (5 bases). Germline CDR1 is SGHTS and CDR2 is YDEGEE. This CDR3 spans 15 amino acids. The V end lost 4 bases, the J end lost 6 bases, and 17 bases lay between the germline ends.

This clone was seen more than once but under ten times. The rearrangement uses TRBV5-1 and TRBJ2-7; no definite D call. The germline CDR1 and CDR2 sequences are SGHRS and YFSETQ. V dropped 5 bases and J dropped 1 base, with 13 bases sitting between them. This CDR3 spans 14 amino acids. This CDR3 reads CASRAQEASYEQYF. CDR3 sequence (DNA): TGCGCCAGCAGGGCCCAAGAGGCGTCCTACGAGCAGTACTTC.

This sequence joins TRBV3-1 (or the pseudogene TRBV3-2) and TRBJ1-2; 7 bases map to TRBD1. Germline V gives CDR1 LGHDT, CDR2 YNNKEL (reference sequence). V trimming: 3 bases; J trimming: 6 bases; junction bases outside the gene matches: 7. This CDR3 is 14 amino acids long. The CDR3 sequence: CASSHSGTDNGYTF. The CDR3 nucleotides read TGTGCCAGCAGCCACTCCGGGACAGATAATGGCTACACCTTC.

This clone was detected only once. This chain joins TRBV13 and TRBJ2-3; tentative D call: TRBD2 (6 bases). Trimming cost V 5 bases and J 7 bases, with 16 bases left between them. Germline values: CDR1 PRHDT, CDR2 FYEKMQ (reference sequence). This CDR3 has 14 amino acids. CDR3 sequence (DNA): TGTGCCAGCAGCCCCAGACGAGGCGGGAATACGCAGTATTTT. Its protein product is CASSPRRGGNTQYF.

The chain is built from TRBV27 and TRBJ2-6, with 9 bases fitting TRBD2. Losses at the gene ends were 5 bases for V and 1 base for J; bases not matched to a gene: 9. The CDR3 covers 18 residues. The V gene's germline CDR1 is MNHEY and CDR2 SMNVEV (reference sequence). CDR3 in DNA: TGTGCCAGCAGTCGTAGCGGGAGAGTAGGGTCTGGGGCCAACGTCCTGACTTTC. Protein product: CASSRSGRVGSGANVLTF. The whole variable domain, remainder taken from reference TRBV27 and TRBJ2-6, is EAQVTQNPRYLITVTGKKLTVTCSQNMNHEYMSWYRQDPGLGLRQIYYSMNVEVTDKGDVPEGYKVSRKEKRNFPLILESPSPNQTSLYFCASSRSGRVGSGANVLTFGAGSRLTVL.

This clone has a single count. This chain links TRBV29-1 with TRBJ1-2, with 7 bases lining up with TRBD1. CDR3 length: 12 residues. In germline, CDR1 is SQVTM, CDR2 ANQGSEA. The junction had 7 bases not matched to a gene; V was cut back by 4 bases and J by 8 bases. CDR3 nucleotides: TGCAGCGTTGCAGGACAGGCTGGGGGCTACACCTTC. Translating it yields CSVAGQAGGYTF.

J is TRBJ1-5 and V is TRBV6-2 or TRBV6-3; the D gene is possibly TRBD1 (5 bases). The germline V gene encodes CDR1 MNHEY and CDR2 SVGEGT. This CDR3 contains 16 residues. Trimming left V 6 bases short and J 2 bases short, with 17 bases between. CDR3 loop: CASSDAGLYGNQPQHF. The CDR3 DNA follows: TGTGCCAGCAGCGACGCGGGACTATACGGCAATCAGCCCCAGCATTTT.

V gene TRBV30 combines with J gene TRBJ2-7; tentatively, D is TRBD2 (6 bases). Trimming shortened V by 0 bases and J by 5 bases, and 14 bases separated the two germline ends. Germline V gene lookup returns CDR1 GTSNPN and CDR2 SVGIG (reference sequence). The CDR3 has 14 residues. CDR3 sequence reads: CAWSVPAGPNEQYF. CDR3 in DNA: TGTGCCTGGAGTGTCCCCGCGGGACCTAACGAGCAGTACTTC.

V and J are TRBV5-1 and TRBJ2-1; 10 bases map to TRBD2. V lost 3 bases and J lost 10; bases outside the gene matches: 7. The CDR3 length is 14 residues. CDR1 and CDR2 from the germline V gene are SGHRS and YFSETQ. The DNA of the CDR3 is TGCGCCAGCAGCTCCGGGACTAGCGTTCGGGAGCAGTTCTTC. Its protein is CASSSGTSVREQFF. Full variable domain (rest looked up from reference TRBV5-1 and TRBJ2-1): KAGVTQTPRYLIKTRGQQVTLSCSPISGHRSVSWYQQTPGQGLQFLFEYFSETQRNKGNFPGRFSGRQFSNSRSEMNVSTLELGDSALYLCASSSGTSVREQFFGPGTRLTVL.

The chain joins TRBV19 to TRBJ2-1, with 8 bases identical to TRBD2. V shed 1 base, J shed 1 base, and the junction held 9 bases outside the gene matches. The CDR3 is 18 amino acids. Germline CDR1 LNHDA, CDR2 SQIVND (reference sequence). DNA of the CDR3: TGTGCCAGTAGTATAGGGGGTAGCGGGAAAGGTTCCTACAATGAGCAGTTCTTC. Protein product: CASSIGGSGKGSYNEQFF. The full variable domain, completed using reference TRBV19 and TRBJ2-1, is DGGITQSPKYLFRKEGQNVTLSCEQNLNHDAMYWYRQDPGQGLRLIYYSQIVNDFQKGDIAEGYSVSREKKESFPLTVTSAQKNPTAFYLCASSIGGSGKGSYNEQFFGPGTRLTVL.

The DNA of the CDR3 is TGTGCCAGCAGTTATCCTAAACTCAATCAGCCCCAGCATTTT. This sequence encodes CASSYPKLNQPQHF. This chain uses TRBV6-2 or TRBV6-3 with TRBJ1-5; D remains unclear. V was pared by 3 bases and J by 3 bases, with 9 bases between. Germline-derived CDR1 and CDR2 are MNHEY and SVGEGT. This CDR3 is 14 amino acids long.

The gene calls are TRBV15 and TRBJ1-1, with no clear D. V lost 0 bases and J lost 8, with 10 bases in between. Germline loops: CDR1 LNHNV, CDR2 YYDKDF (reference sequence). This CDR3 is built from 13 residues. The CDR3 DNA follows: TGTGCCACCAGCAGAGATTGGGCGGGGGAAGCTTTCTTT. Protein sequence: CATSRDWAGEAFF.

The rearrangement links TRBV27 to TRBJ2-7, with D possibly being TRBD2 (6 bases). Trimming left V 6 bases short and J 2 bases short, with 14 bases between. This CDR3 is built from 14 residues. CDR1 MNHEY and CDR2 SMNVEV come from the germline V gene (reference sequence). CDR3 protein: CASSRMRETYEQYF. For the CDR3, the DNA is TGTGCCAGCAGCCGGATGCGGGAAACCTACGAGCAGTACTTC.

This clone came up once. The V call is TRBV5-1, the J call TRBJ2-3; the match to TRBD2 covers 13 bases. J gave up 4 bases and V 0 bases, and 5 bases lay outside the gene matches. The CDR3 runs to 17 residues. Germline V CDR1 and CDR2: SGHRS, YFSETQ. CDR3 region: CASSLAGTSGTADTQYF. For the CDR3, the DNA is TGCGCCAGCAGCTTGGCCGGGACTAGCGGGACAGCAGATACGCAGTATTTT.

This chain links TRBV12-5 with TRBJ1-5; 7 bases align to TRBD1. The CDR3 length is 15 residues. Germline lookup yields CDR1 LGHNT and CDR2 FRNRAP. With 5 bases clipped from V and 5 bases from J, the junction kept 9 bases outside the gene matches. The CDR3 DNA reads TGTGCTAGTGGTGGGGGACAGAAAAGGGATCAGCCCCAGCATTTT. It yields the protein CASGGGQKRDQPQHF.